Below are 23 T cell receptor beta chains sequenced from a single sample in a study of CD8+ T cells in alopecia areata (dated by TCRdb to 2016 to 2018). Library construction relied on the immunoSEQ multiplex PCR assay. For TCR sequencing, RNA was extracted from every sample and reverse transcribed into cDNA to serve as template. TCRdb's version of the immuneACCESS table is confined to in-frame rearrangements and falls short of the full clone set. An unresolved V gene accounts for under half of the shortfall where checked; the remainder is of unknown origin. This sample is represented by roughly 180,000 clones; about 60% of them were singletons. Clones ranked in the top ten supply approximately 3.3% of the sample. The sample's time point label, in plain terms: about 4 weeks on oral tofacitinib. Taken with the paper, the label for treatment or condition translates to: oral pan-JAK inhibitor, 5-10 mg twice daily.

Sequencing used CD4+ T cells sorted from blood, obtained at week 4, from a patient treated with tofacitinib. These receptors were collected from a human donor with alopecia areata.

This clone was seen only a few times. V is TRBV30 and J is TRBJ1-5; TRBD1 matches 9 bases. V was pared by 2 bases and J by 7 bases, with 6 bases of the junction left unmatched. This CDR3 has 14 residues. Germline V lookup: CDR1 GTSNPN, CDR2 SVGIG (reference sequence). The CDR3 reads CAWSFGTGTQPQHF. CDR3 in DNA: TGTGCCTGGAGTTTTGGGACAGGGACCCAGCCCCAGCATTTT.

This clone appeared a few times. The chain has TRBV29-1 and TRBJ2-1; no clear D gene. The CDR3 runs 12 residues. Per the germline V gene, CDR1 is SQVTM and CDR2 is ANQGSEA. The V end lost 2 bases, the J end lost 5 bases, and 7 bases lay between the germline ends. The CDR3 DNA follows: TGCAGCGTTGAATTTTGGGACAATGAGCAGTTCTTC. Protein product: CSVEFWDNEQFF.

The genes are TRBV28 and TRBJ2-1; 11 nucleotides agree with TRBD2. The CDR3 runs 17 residues. V lost 6 bases to trimming and J lost 7 bases; unmatched junction nucleotides: 14. The germline gives CDR1 MDHEN, CDR2 SYDVKM. In nucleotides, the CDR3 is TGTGCCAGCAGCAAAAACCCGGGACTAGCGGCCTGGAATGAGCAGTTCTTC. Translation: CASSKNPGLAAWNEQFF. Full variable domain (rest looked up from reference TRBV28 and TRBJ2-1): DVKVTQSSRYLVKRTGEKVFLECVQDMDHENMFWYRQDPGLGLRLIYFSYDVKMKEKGDIPEGYSVSREKKERFSLILESASTNQTSMYLCASSKNPGLAAWNEQFFGPGTRLTVL.

Comments on this clone: Other DNA sequences in the same sample also yield this CDR3. V usage is TRBV2 and J usage is TRBJ2-3; weak D call: TRBD2 (6 bases). The germline V and J ends were trimmed by 6 bases and 1 base, with 8 bases remaining between them. CDR1 SNHLY and CDR2 FYNNEI come from the germline V gene. This CDR3 has 13 residues. CDR3 DNA sequence: TGTGCCAGCAGGGGGACTGGCACAGATACGCAGTATTTT. The encoded protein is CASRGTGTDTQYF.

Turning to this clone: Germline and junction disagree at one end, which may indicate a read error. The V and J genes are TRBV7-9 and TRBJ2-7; TRBD2 matches at 9 bases. This CDR3 spans 12 amino acids. Germline CDR1 and CDR2: SEHNR and FQNEAQ (reference sequence). The CDR3 bases are TGTGCCAGCAGCCTCAGCGGGGGGCCATATCTCTTC. This sequence encodes CASSLSGGPYLF.

V gene TRBV5-1 combines with J gene TRBJ2-2; 7 positions agree with TRBD1. Germline assignment: CDR1 SGHRS and CDR2 YFSETQ. The CDR3 totals 16 residues. With V trimmed by 0 bases and J by 3 bases, 5 bases remained unmatched. The CDR3 spells CASSLVTGTDTGELFF. DNA for the CDR3: TGCGCCAGCAGCTTGGTGACAGGGACGGACACCGGGGAGCTGTTTTTT.

The genes are TRBV6-5 and TRBJ1-5, with 9 bases identical to TRBD1. This CDR3 region has 14 residues. Trimming removed 6 bases from V and 3 bases from J; junction bases left unmatched: 3. Germline lookup yields CDR1 MNHEY and CDR2 SVGAGI. The chain's CDR3 is CASSGQGYNQPQHF. As DNA, the CDR3 is TGTGCCAGCAGCGGACAGGGGTACAATCAGCCCCAGCATTTT.

The chain carries TRBV10-3 and TRBJ2-5, with D perhaps matching TRBD2 (5 bases). The CDR3 runs 13 residues. V dropped 8 bases and J dropped 4 bases, with 14 bases sitting between them. Germline CDR1 reads ENHRY; CDR2 reads SYGVKD. The CDR3 here is CAIGKPEGETQYF. The CDR3 nucleotides read TGTGCCATCGGGAAGCCCGAGGGAGAGACCCAGTACTTC.

J is TRBJ1-5 and V is TRBV19; D perhaps matches TRBD1 (6 bases). CDR3 length: 15 amino acids. The germline V gene has CDR1 LNHDA and CDR2 SQIVND (reference sequence). Trimming pared 2 bases from V and 3 bases from J, leaving 11 bases between. The CDR3 nucleotides are TGTGCCAGTAGTATAACAGGGCAGGTCAATCAGCCCCAGCATTTT. Its translation is CASSITGQVNQPQHF.

J is TRBJ2-5 and V is TRBV29-1; weak D call: TRBD1 (6 bases). The CDR3 runs 12 residues. V lost 7 bases and J lost 2, with 11 bases in between. Germline loops: CDR1 SQVTM, CDR2 ANQGSEA. In DNA form, the CDR3 reads TGCAGCGGATCCGGGACACAAGAGACCCAGTACTTC. Translating gives CSGSGTQETQYF. Supplemented by reference TRBV29-1 and TRBJ2-5, the full variable domain reads SAVISQKPSRDICQRGTSLTIQCQVDSQVTMMFWYRQQPGQSLTLIATANQGSEATYESGFVIDKFPISRPNLTFSTLTVSNMSPEDSSIYLCSGSGTQETQYFGPGTRLLVL.

The chain uses TRBV13 and TRBJ1-4; a weak D match, TRBD1 (5 bases). Germline V gene sequence: CDR1 PRHDT, CDR2 FYEKMQ (reference sequence). V was trimmed by 0 bases and J by 8 bases, leaving 7 bases between them. The CDR3 is 13 residues long. DNA of the CDR3: TGTGCCAGCAGCTTAGGCCCAGGGGAAAAACTGTTTTTT. This sequence encodes CASSLGPGEKLFF.

The table lists this clone with a few counts. As DNA, the CDR3 is TGTGCCAGCAGCCAGGCCAGCGGGGTGTACAATGAGCAGTTCTTC. It specifies CASSQASGVYNEQFF. This rearrangement joins TRBV28 to TRBJ2-1; 7 bases line up with TRBD2. This CDR3 region has 15 residues. Per the germline V gene, CDR1 is MDHEN and CDR2 is SYDVKM. With V trimmed by 6 bases and J by 4 bases, 9 bases remained unmatched.

V gene TRBV29-1 combines with J gene TRBJ1-1; TRBD1 aligns across 7 bases. This CDR3 region has 12 residues. With 7 bases clipped from V and 2 bases from J, the junction kept 4 bases outside the gene matches. Germline CDR1 is SQVTM and CDR2 is ANQGSEA. The CDR3 reads CSGGQRNTEAFF. The CDR3 bases are TGCAGCGGGGGACAGCGTAACACTGAAGCTTTCTTT.

Note on this clone: The same CDR3 can be traced to other DNA sequences in this sample. The rearrangement links TRBV29-1 to TRBJ2-7; D possibly uses TRBD1 or TRBD2 (5 bases each). This CDR3 contains 10 residues. The germline V and J ends were trimmed by 6 bases and 5 bases, with 8 bases remaining between them. Germline V CDR1 and CDR2: SQVTM, ANQGSEA. In nucleotides, the CDR3 is TGCAGCGTGGGACGGGACGAGCAGTACTTC. It specifies CSVGRDEQYF.

This rearrangement joins TRBV2 to TRBJ1-2; D remains unclear. Deletions cut 4 bases from V and 0 bases from J, with 6 bases between. Germline CDR1 reads SNHLY; CDR2 reads FYNNEI. CDR3 length equals 13 residues. CDR3 coding DNA: TGTGCCAGCAGTGTGAGAGCTAACTATGGCTACACCTTC. Its protein product is CASSVRANYGYTF.

This chain joins TRBV29-1 and TRBJ2-3; TRBD2 matches 9 bases. The CDR3 runs 14 residues. CDR1 and CDR2 from the germline V gene are SQVTM and ANQGSEA. J was trimmed by 2 bases and V by 7 bases; bases with no gene match: 7. This CDR3 reads CSGSLAGYTDTQYF. The CDR3 bases are TGCAGCGGCTCCCTAGCGGGATACACAGATACGCAGTATTTT.

The J gene is TRBJ1-6, the V gene TRBV5-4; the match to TRBD1 covers 12 bases. CDR1 and CDR2 from the germline V gene are SGHNT and YYREEE (reference sequence). V lost 0 bases to trimming and J lost 9 bases; unmatched junction nucleotides: 13. CDR3 size: 19 residues. CDR3 sequence: CASSLGGTGGATRSSPLHF. CDR3 coding DNA: TGTGCCAGCAGCTTGGGGGGGACAGGGGGCGCGACGAGAAGTTCACCCCTCCACTTT.

V usage is TRBV30 and J usage is TRBJ1-6; no definite D call. Trimming removed 3 bases at V and 7 bases at J, with 19 bases between. Germline V gives CDR1 GTSNPN, CDR2 SVGIG (reference sequence). The CDR3 length is 16 residues. The CDR3 DNA sequence: TGTGCCTGGAGGGTGACATCCTGGAACGGGAATTCACCCCTCCACTTT. Translated, it gives CAWRVTSWNGNSPLHF. Combining the CDR3 with reference TRBV30 and TRBJ1-6 gives the whole variable domain SQTIHQWPATLVQPVGSPLSLECTVEGTSNPNLYWYRQAAGRGLQLLFYSVGIGQISSEVPQNLSASRPQDRQFILSSKKLLLSDSGFYLCAWRVTSWNGNSPLHFGNGTRLTVT.

The gene calls are TRBV5-1 and TRBJ2-5; D remains ambiguous. CDR1 SGHRS and CDR2 YFSETQ come from the germline V gene. Between the trimmed V and J ends, which lost 7 bases and 1 base, there was a span of 2 bases. This CDR3 region has 10 residues. Here the CDR3 DNA reads TGCGCCAGCGGCCAAGAGACCCAGTACTTC. It translates to CASGQETQYF. The variable domain in full, completed from reference TRBV5-1 and TRBJ2-5, reads KAGVTQTPRYLIKTRGQQVTLSCSPISGHRSVSWYQQTPGQGLQFLFEYFSETQRNKGNFPGRFSGRQFSNSRSEMNVSTLELGDSALYLCASGQETQYFGPGTRLLVL.

The gene calls are TRBV23-1 and TRBJ2-3, with D uncertain. TRBV23-1 is reported as an ORF; its role is uncertain. The ends were cut back, 2 bases at V and 12 bases at J, with 18 bases in the middle. The CDR3 spans 14 residues. The CDR3 loop is CASSQVNSSFLQYF. CDR3 bases: TGCGCCAGCAGTCAAGTCAACTCCTCTTTCTTACAGTATTTT.

The sample holds a few counts of this clone. V gene TRBV5-1 combines with J gene TRBJ1-1; the match to TRBD1 covers 11 bases. Per the germline V gene, CDR1 is SGHRS and CDR2 is YFSETQ. CDR3 size: 14 residues. V lost 5 bases and J lost 4; bases outside the gene matches: 4. CDR3: CASRGQGESTEAFF. As DNA, the CDR3 is TGCGCCAGCAGGGGACAGGGGGAGAGCACTGAAGCTTTCTTT.

CDR3 residues: CASSPSQDAYNEQFF. The CDR3 nucleotides read TGTGCCAGCTCACCCAGTCAGGACGCCTACAATGAGCAGTTCTTC. The chain is built from TRBV18 and TRBJ2-1; no definite D call. CDR1 KGHSH and CDR2 LQKENI come from the germline V gene. The CDR3 sequence is 15 residues long. The V and J ends lost 3 bases and 2 bases respectively, with 11 bases between them.

V is TRBV29-1 and J is TRBJ1-4; D is unresolved. CDR3 length: 13 amino acids. Looked up from germline, CDR1 is SQVTM and CDR2 is ANQGSEA. V was cut by 5 bases and J by 3 bases, with 10 bases left in between. Here the CDR3 reads CSVLEQSNEKLFF. The CDR3, as DNA: TGCAGCGTTCTTGAGCAGTCTAATGAAAAACTGTTTTTT.